A single sample gave rise to the 25 T cell receptor beta chains below, sequenced in a study of blood T cell repertoires in COVID-19. Generated by immunoSEQ multiplex PCR, the TCRdb table keeps only in-frame clones and is missing some. The table shows more than 95,000 clones, with 86% occurring only once. Sequenced sample: peripheral blood. Receptors were obtained from a man between 65 and 85 years old who had recovered from COVID-19.

V is TRBV6-5 and J is TRBJ2-5, with 7 bases matching TRBD2. V shed 5 bases, J shed 0 bases, and the junction held 6 bases outside the gene matches. CDR1 is MNHEY and CDR2 is SVGAGI in the germline V gene. The CDR3 spans 15 residues. The CDR3 nucleotides read TGTGCCAGCAGTCACACCCTAGCGGACCAAGAGACCCAGTACTTC. This sequence encodes CASSHTLADQETQYF.

In this sample, this clone turned up once. This chain joins TRBV5-1 and TRBJ2-1, with 7 bases that match TRBD1. The germline V gene encodes CDR1 SGHRS and CDR2 YFSETQ. Trimming removed 4 bases from V and 6 bases from J; junction bases left unmatched: 10. The CDR3 consists of 15 residues. This CDR3 is CASSPGQLISNEQFF. The CDR3 DNA reads TGCGCCAGCAGCCCGGGACAGCTGATTTCCAATGAGCAGTTCTTC.

The chain has TRBV5-1 and TRBJ2-3; D might be TRBD1 (5 bases). There are 14 residues in the CDR3. CDR1 is SGHRS and CDR2 is YFSETQ in the germline V gene. Trimming cost V 4 bases and J 5 bases, with 14 bases left between them. CDR3 DNA sequence: TGCGCCAGCAGCCAGGGCCCGACGGGAGATACGCAGTATTTT. It specifies CASSQGPTGDTQYF.

The chain carries TRBV5-5 and TRBJ1-6; a weak D match, TRBD1 (5 bases). This CDR3 is built from 16 residues. CDR1 is SGHKS and CDR2 is YYEKEE in the germline V gene (reference sequence). The V end lost 2 bases, the J end lost 0 bases, and 9 bases lay between the germline ends. This CDR3 reads CASSFTDSSYNSPLHF. Here the CDR3 DNA reads TGTGCCAGCAGCTTTACAGACAGCTCCTATAATTCACCCCTCCACTTT.

The J gene is TRBJ2-1, the V gene TRBV9, with TRBD2 matching over 14 bases. Trimming cost V 4 bases and J 4 bases; bases outside gene matches: 4. The germline V gene has CDR1 SGDLS and CDR2 YYNGEE. The CDR3 runs 16 residues. CDR3 nucleotide sequence: TGTGCCAGCAGCCTCGGGACTAGCGGGGGATACAATGAGCAGTTCTTC. This sequence encodes CASSLGTSGGYNEQFF.

This clone was detected a few times. The genes are TRBV18 and TRBJ2-1, with 8 bases that match TRBD2. Germline V gene lookup returns CDR1 KGHSH and CDR2 LQKENI. J gave up 6 bases and V 3 bases, and 10 bases lay outside the gene matches. There are 16 residues in the CDR3. The CDR3 DNA reads TGTGCCAGCTCACCGCCTCTACTAGCGGAGCCCAATGAGCAGTTCTTC. This codes for CASSPPLLAEPNEQFF.

The rearrangement uses TRBV15 and TRBJ1-5; D gene unclear. This CDR3 has 15 residues. V was cut by 1 base and J by 6 bases, with 13 bases left in between. Per germline, CDR1 LNHNV and CDR2 YYDKDF (reference sequence). In nucleotides, the CDR3 is TGTGCCACCAGCAGAGTACGGGTCATCCCTCAGCCCCAGCATTTT. It encodes CATSRVRVIPQPQHF.

The V call is TRBV9, the J call TRBJ1-2; D call uncertain. Germline values: CDR1 SGDLS, CDR2 YYNGEE. The CDR3 is 15 residues long. The germline V and J ends were trimmed by 0 bases and 2 bases, with 11 bases remaining between them. CDR3 sequence: CASSVGVTINYGYTF. DNA of the CDR3: TGTGCCAGCAGCGTAGGGGTGACAATAAACTATGGCTACACCTTC.

This clone was recorded once. This chain joins TRBV27 and TRBJ2-7; D might be TRBD1 (6 bases). Deletions cut 8 bases from V and 0 bases from J, with 14 bases between. Germline CDR1 and CDR2: MNHEY and SMNVEV (reference sequence). This CDR3 is built from 14 residues. DNA of the CDR3: TGTGCCAGCCCCGACAGGAGACTCTCCTACGAGCAGTACTTC. Translating it yields CASPDRRLSYEQYF.

The rearrangement uses TRBV19 and TRBJ2-1; 9 nucleotides agree with TRBD1. This CDR3 region has 14 residues. Germline V gives CDR1 LNHDA, CDR2 SQIVND (reference sequence). J lost 4 bases, V lost 3 bases, and 1 base had no gene match. For the CDR3, the DNA is TGTGCCAGTAGTATGGACAGGGGATACAATGAGCAGTTCTTC. Protein product: CASSMDRGYNEQFF.

The chain has TRBV6-5 and TRBJ2-7; D call uncertain. Trimming took 7 bases from V and 3 from J, leaving 7 bases between them. The germline gives CDR1 MNHEY, CDR2 SVGAGI. The CDR3 spans 11 residues. The chain's CDR3 is CASNLYYEQYF. The CDR3 DNA reads as TGTGCCAGCAACTTATACTACGAGCAGTACTTC.

This rearrangement joins TRBV4-2 to TRBJ2-3, with 8 nucleotides matching TRBD1. V lost 3 bases, J lost 5 bases, and 10 bases stayed unmatched. In germline, CDR1 is LGHNA, CDR2 YNFKEQ. The CDR3 runs to 16 residues. The CDR3 spells CASSQRGQGDGDTQYF. The CDR3 DNA reads TGTGCCAGCAGCCAGCGAGGACAGGGAGATGGAGATACGCAGTATTTT.

The rearrangement uses TRBV16 and TRBJ2-7; D gene uncertain. From germline, CDR1 is KGHSY and CDR2 FQNENV. This CDR3 has 14 amino acids. Trimming pared 0 bases from V and 0 bases from J, leaving 6 bases between. The CDR3 region is CASSQSRNSYEQYF. The CDR3 DNA reads as TGTGCCAGCAGCCAATCGCGCAACTCCTACGAGCAGTACTTC. The full variable domain, completed using reference TRBV16 and TRBJ2-7, is GEEVAQTPKHLVRGEGQKAKLYCAPIKGHSYVFWYQQVLKNEFKFLISFQNENVFDETGMPKERFSAKCLPNSPCSLEIQATKLEDSAVYFCASSQSRNSYEQYFGPGTRLTVT.

The gene calls are TRBV4-3 and TRBJ2-1; D perhaps matches TRBD2 (5 bases). Trimming took 4 bases from V and 8 from J, leaving 12 bases between them. The CDR3 is 13 residues long. Germline CDR1 is LGHNA and CDR2 is YSLEER. The CDR3: CASSRVSVDEQFF. Here the CDR3 DNA reads TGCGCCAGCAGCCGAGTTAGCGTCGATGAGCAGTTCTTC.

This clone is a singleton in its sample. The rearrangement links TRBV5-1 to TRBJ1-1; 7 nucleotides line up with TRBD1. The CDR3 has 17 residues. Germline V gene lookup returns CDR1 SGHRS and CDR2 YFSETQ. V gave up 0 bases and J gave up 1 base; unmatched junction bases: 9. CDR3 coding DNA: TGCGCCAGCAGCTTGGGTTATAGGACAGGCTCGAACACTGAAGCTTTCTTT. Protein product: CASSLGYRTGSNTEAFF.

This chain connects TRBV6-4 to TRBJ1-1; 8 nucleotides match TRBD1. J gave up 5 bases and V 3 bases, and 5 bases lay outside the gene matches. Germline V gene lookup returns CDR1 MRHNA and CDR2 SNTAGT. The CDR3 has 14 amino acids. CDR3 DNA sequence: TGTGCCAGCAGTGAAGGACAGGGTGGAACTGAAGCTTTCTTT. It yields the protein CASSEGQGGTEAFF.

This clone was seen just once. The chain links TRBV7-9 to TRBJ1-1; D uncertain. Germline CDR1 and CDR2: SEHNR and FQNEAQ (reference sequence). This CDR3 is 13 amino acids long. V was trimmed by 1 base and J by 5 bases, leaving 8 bases between them. CDR3 sequence: CASSLVRPTEAFF. CDR3 nucleotide sequence: TGTGCCAGCAGCTTAGTGCGTCCAACTGAAGCTTTCTTT.

CDR3 region: CASIPGHFSGNTIYF. The DNA for the CDR3 is TGTGCCAGCATTCCGGGTCATTTCTCTGGAAACACCATATATTTT. V and J are TRBV28 and TRBJ1-3; D uncertain. CDR1 is MDHEN, CDR2 SYDVKM, per germline. V was trimmed by 7 bases and J by 0 bases, leaving 13 bases between them. CDR3 length: 15 amino acids.

V gene TRBV5-3 combines with J gene TRBJ1-3, with D hard to call. TRBV5-3 is an ORF, and what it does is uncertain. V was cut by 0 bases and J by 4 bases, with 8 bases left in between. The CDR3 is 14 amino acids. This CDR3 is CARSLGAPGNTIYF. The CDR3 DNA reads as TGTGCCAGAAGCTTGGGCGCTCCCGGAAACACCATATATTTT.

This clone was counted a single time. CDR3: CASSLTGILHEQYF. CDR3 DNA: TGTGCCAGCAGCTTAACAGGGATCCTCCACGAGCAGTACTTC. The V call is TRBV7-9, the J call TRBJ2-7; D perhaps matches TRBD1 (6 bases). Trimming left V 2 bases short and J 5 bases short, with 13 bases between. CDR1 is SEHNR and CDR2 is FQNEAQ in the germline V gene (reference sequence). This CDR3 contains 14 residues.

There are a few counts of this clone. V usage is TRBV28 and J usage is TRBJ2-3; TRBD1 agrees at 7 bases. V lost 6 bases, J lost 13 bases, and 13 bases stayed unmatched. This CDR3 spans 13 amino acids. Germline values: CDR1 MDHEN, CDR2 SYDVKM. The CDR3 DNA follows: TGTGCCAGCAGCCCCACAGGGGATGAGTATAAGTATTTT. Protein: CASSPTGDEYKYF.

This chain links TRBV6-4 with TRBJ1-2; 7 bases fit TRBD1. V shed 4 bases and J 5 bases; nucleotides not matched to a gene: 4. CDR1 and CDR2 from the germline V gene are MRHNA and SNTAGT. The CDR3 runs 13 residues. The CDR3 DNA reads TGTGCCAGCAGTGTCCGACAGGGATATGGCTACACCTTC. It is translated as CASSVRQGYGYTF.

The chain uses TRBV29-1 and TRBJ2-3; 10 bases agree with TRBD2. There are 14 residues in the CDR3. With 8 bases clipped from V and 2 bases from J, the junction kept 7 bases outside the gene matches. The germline CDR1 and CDR2 sequences are SQVTM and ANQGSEA. The DNA for the CDR3 is TGCAGCTTAGAGGGGACTAGCGCCACAGATACGCAGTATTTT. Protein product: CSLEGTSATDTQYF.

This sequence joins TRBV5-4 and TRBJ1-4; possible D gene TRBD1, 6 bases. CDR3 length equals 15 residues. Germline V lookup: CDR1 SGHNT, CDR2 YYREEE (reference sequence). V lost 4 bases and J lost 2, with 12 bases in between. DNA of the CDR3: TGTGCCAGCAGCCGGGGGGGGGCCACTAATGAAAAACTGTTTTTT. It codes for CASSRGGATNEKLFF.

This clone appeared once. The identical CDR3 is also encoded by other nucleotide sequences in the sample. This chain joins TRBV10-3 and TRBJ1-3, with D unclear. The CDR3 loop spans 14 amino acids. Trimming pared 3 bases from V and 0 bases from J, leaving 6 bases between. Germline CDR1 and CDR2: ENHRY and SYGVKD. This CDR3 reads CAISDLSSGNTIYF. In DNA, the CDR3 is TGTGCCATCAGTGACTTGAGCTCTGGAAACACCATATATTTT.